This entry concerns a single T cell receptor beta chain. Its specificity is not known. The protocol was immunoSEQ multiplex PCR, while the TCRdb copy is restricted to in-frame clones and leaves out a portion. The table includes 11,000 to 15,000 clones, approximately 93% detected once. This sample was included in a study of T cell clonotyping in hematopoietic cell transplantation. Study results and caveats: Graft donor and pretransplant recipient Inverse Simpson Index values predicted broader posttransplant TCR diversity.

CDR1 is LGHNA and CDR2 is YSLEER in the germline V gene. The CDR3 is made up of 15 amino acids. Trimming took off 0 bases at V and 6 bases at J, with 14 bases between the two ends. The chain recombines TRBV4-3 with TRBJ1-2, with TRBD1 as a possible D gene (5 bases). The sample here was PBMCs, taken 30 days after allogeneic stem cell transplant. This clonotype was obtained from a male patient aged 60-70 years who had an allogeneic stem cell transplant from an unrelated donor, so the T cells may come from the graft donor. Some clones in this sample may be carry-over from other donors' samples. The DNA of the CDR3 is TGCGCCAGCAGCCAAGATTTCGCAGGGTTCGATGGCTACACCTTC. As protein: CASSQDFAGFDGYTF.